The present TCR beta chain was sequenced within a study of response to subunit inactivated influenza vaccine. TCRdb passed the RT-PCR reads through MiXCR, listing each CDR3 protein once. The table includes 450,000 to 600,000 distinct CDR3 sequences, about 15% detected once. To note about this clonotype: Its cognate antigen is unknown.

The V gene end was trimmed by 2 bases and the J gene end by 9 bases; junction bases not matched to a gene: 7. From germline, CDR1 is SQVTM and CDR2 ANQGSEA. The CDR3 has 12 residues. Study observations and caveats: With each seasonal influenza vaccination, the authors suggested, few new T cells are recruited.

The chain has TRBV29-1 and TRBJ2-7; 7 bases are a match to TRBD1. The sequencing used CD4+ T cells sorted from PBMCs, collected 23 to 25 months after vaccination. The receptor was isolated from a man aged 50-75 years who received an inactivated influenza vaccine. This chain's CDR3 is CSVETTGLLQYF. CDR3 bases: TGCAGCGTTGAAACGACAGGGCTTCTGCAGTACTTC.